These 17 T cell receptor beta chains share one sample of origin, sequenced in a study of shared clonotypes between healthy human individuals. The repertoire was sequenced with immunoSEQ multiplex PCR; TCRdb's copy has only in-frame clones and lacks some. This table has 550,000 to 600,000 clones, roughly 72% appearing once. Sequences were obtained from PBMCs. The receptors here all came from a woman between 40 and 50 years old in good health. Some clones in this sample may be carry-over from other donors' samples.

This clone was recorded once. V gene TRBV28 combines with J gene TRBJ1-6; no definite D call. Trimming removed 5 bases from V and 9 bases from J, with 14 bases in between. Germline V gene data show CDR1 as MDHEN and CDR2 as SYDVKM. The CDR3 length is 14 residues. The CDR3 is CASSPSLSVSPLHF. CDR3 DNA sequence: TGTGCCAGCAGTCCGTCTCTCTCCGTTTCACCCCTCCACTTT.

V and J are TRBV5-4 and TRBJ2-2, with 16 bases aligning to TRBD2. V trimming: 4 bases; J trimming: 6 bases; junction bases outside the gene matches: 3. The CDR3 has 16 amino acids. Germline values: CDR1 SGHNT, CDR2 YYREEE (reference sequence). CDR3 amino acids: CASSTGTSGRAGELFF. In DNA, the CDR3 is TGTGCCAGCAGCACCGGGACTAGCGGGAGGGCCGGGGAGCTGTTTTTT.

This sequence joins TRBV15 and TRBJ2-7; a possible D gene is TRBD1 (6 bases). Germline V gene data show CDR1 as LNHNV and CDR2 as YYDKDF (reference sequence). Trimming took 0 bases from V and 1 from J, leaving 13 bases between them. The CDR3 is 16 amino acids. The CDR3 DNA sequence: TGTGCCACCAGCAGAGATCTGAGGACAGTTTCCTACGAGCAGTACTTC. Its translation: CATSRDLRTVSYEQYF.

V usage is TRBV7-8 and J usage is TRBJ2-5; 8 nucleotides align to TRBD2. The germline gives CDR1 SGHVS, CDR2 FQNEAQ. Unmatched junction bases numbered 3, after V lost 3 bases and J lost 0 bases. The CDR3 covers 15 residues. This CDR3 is CASSLGGRYQETQYF. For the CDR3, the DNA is TGTGCCAGCAGCTTGGGCGGGAGGTACCAAGAGACCCAGTACTTC.

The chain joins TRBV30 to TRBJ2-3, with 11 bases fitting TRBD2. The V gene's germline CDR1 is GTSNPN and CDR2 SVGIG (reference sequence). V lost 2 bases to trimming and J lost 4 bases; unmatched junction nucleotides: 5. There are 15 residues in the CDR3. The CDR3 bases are TGTGCCTGGAGTTGGGTAGCGGGAGGGGCAGATACGCAGTATTTT. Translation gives CAWSWVAGGADTQYF.

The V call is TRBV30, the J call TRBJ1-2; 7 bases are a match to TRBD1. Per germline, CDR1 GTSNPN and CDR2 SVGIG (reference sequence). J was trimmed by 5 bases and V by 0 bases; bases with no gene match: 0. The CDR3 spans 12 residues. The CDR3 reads CAWSVQGYGYTF. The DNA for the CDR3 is TGTGCCTGGAGTGTACAGGGGTATGGCTACACCTTC.

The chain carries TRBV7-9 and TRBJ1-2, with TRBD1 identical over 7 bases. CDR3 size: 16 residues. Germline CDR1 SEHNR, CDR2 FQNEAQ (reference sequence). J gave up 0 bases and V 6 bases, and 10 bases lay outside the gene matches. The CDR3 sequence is CASSDPQGQTNYGYTF. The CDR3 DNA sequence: TGTGCCAGCAGTGACCCACAGGGACAGACTAACTATGGCTACACCTTC.

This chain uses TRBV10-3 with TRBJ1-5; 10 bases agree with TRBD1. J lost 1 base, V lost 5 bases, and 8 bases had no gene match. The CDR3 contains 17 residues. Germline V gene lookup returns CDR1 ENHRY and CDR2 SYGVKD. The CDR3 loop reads CAISPGTGAGSNQPQHF. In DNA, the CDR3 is TGTGCCATCAGTCCCGGGACAGGGGCGGGAAGCAATCAGCCCCAGCATTTT.

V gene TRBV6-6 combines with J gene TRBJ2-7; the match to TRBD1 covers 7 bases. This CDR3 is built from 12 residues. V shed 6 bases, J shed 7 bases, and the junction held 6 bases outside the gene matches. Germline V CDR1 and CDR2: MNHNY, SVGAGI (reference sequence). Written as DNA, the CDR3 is TGTGCCAGCAGGAGCGACAGGGAAGAGCAGTACTTC. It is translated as CASRSDREEQYF.

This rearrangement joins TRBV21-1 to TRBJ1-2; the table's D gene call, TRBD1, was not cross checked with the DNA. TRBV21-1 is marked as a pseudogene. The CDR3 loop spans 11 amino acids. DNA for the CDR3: TGTGCCAGCAGCAAAGGACAGGGCTACACCTTC. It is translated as CASSKGQGYTF.

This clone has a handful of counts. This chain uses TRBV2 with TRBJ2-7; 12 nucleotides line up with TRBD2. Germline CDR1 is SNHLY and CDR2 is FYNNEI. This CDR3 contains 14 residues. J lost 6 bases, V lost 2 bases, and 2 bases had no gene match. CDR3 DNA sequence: TGTGCCAGCAGTGAACAACTAGCGGGAGGCGAGCAGTACTTC. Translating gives CASSEQLAGGEQYF.

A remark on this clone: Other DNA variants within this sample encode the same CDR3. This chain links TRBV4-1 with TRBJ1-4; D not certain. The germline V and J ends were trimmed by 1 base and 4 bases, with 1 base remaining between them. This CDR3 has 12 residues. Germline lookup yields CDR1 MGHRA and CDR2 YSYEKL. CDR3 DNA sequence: TGCGCCAGCAGCCAAGTTAATGAAAAACTGTTTTTT. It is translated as CASSQVNEKLFF.

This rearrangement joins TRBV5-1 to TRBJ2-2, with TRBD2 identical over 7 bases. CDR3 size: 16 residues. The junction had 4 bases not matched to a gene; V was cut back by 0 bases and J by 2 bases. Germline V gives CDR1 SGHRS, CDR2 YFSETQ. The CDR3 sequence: CASSLVLADNTGELFF. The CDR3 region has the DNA TGCGCCAGCAGCTTGGTTCTAGCGGACAACACCGGGGAGCTGTTTTTT.

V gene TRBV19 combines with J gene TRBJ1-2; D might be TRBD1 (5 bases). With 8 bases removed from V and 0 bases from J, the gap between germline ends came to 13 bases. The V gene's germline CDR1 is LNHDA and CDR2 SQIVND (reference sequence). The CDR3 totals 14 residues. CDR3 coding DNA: TGTGCCAGTCAGGAGGGGCGATCTAACTATGGCTACACCTTC. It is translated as CASQEGRSNYGYTF.

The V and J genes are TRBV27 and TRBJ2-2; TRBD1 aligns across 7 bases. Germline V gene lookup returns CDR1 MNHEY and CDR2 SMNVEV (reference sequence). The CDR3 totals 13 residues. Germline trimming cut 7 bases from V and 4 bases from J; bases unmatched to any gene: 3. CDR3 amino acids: CASTPGGTGELFF. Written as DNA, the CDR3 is TGTGCCAGCACTCCAGGGGGCACCGGGGAGCTGTTTTTT.

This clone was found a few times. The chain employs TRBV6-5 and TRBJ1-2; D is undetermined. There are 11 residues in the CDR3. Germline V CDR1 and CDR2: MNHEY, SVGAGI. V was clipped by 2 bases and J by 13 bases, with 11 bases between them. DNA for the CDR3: TGTGCCAGCAGTTACGGTCCTATGATCACCTTC. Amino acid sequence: CASSYGPMITF.

As DNA, the CDR3 is TGTGCCTGGAGTGTACAGGGGGGGACCTACGAGCAGTACTTC. This codes for CAWSVQGGTYEQYF. This sequence joins TRBV30 and TRBJ2-7, with D perhaps matching TRBD1 (8 bases). This CDR3 has 14 residues. Trimming removed 0 bases at V and 2 bases at J, with 11 bases between. Germline V CDR1 and CDR2: GTSNPN, SVGIG (reference sequence). Full variable domain (missing parts from reference TRBV30 and TRBJ2-7): SQTIHQWPATLVQPVGSPLSLECTVEGTSNPNLYWYRQAAGRGLQLLFYSVGIGQISSEVPQNLSASRPQDRQFILSSKKLLLSDSGFYLCAWSVQGGTYEQYFGPGTRLTVT.